The 22 T cell receptor beta chains presented below share a single source sample, sequenced in a study of OX40 agonist ivuxolimab in advanced cancers. TCRdb's copy holds only in-frame clones and misses some; the assay was immunoSEQ multiplex PCR. The sample carries roughly 17,000 clones, approximately 85% recorded once. This material consisted of CD4+ or CD8+ T cells sorted from blood, taken in a trial of the OX40 agonist ivuxolimab. The receptors derive from an adult with an advanced solid tumor such as melanoma, head and neck, liver or kidney cancer.

This clone was counted only a few times. The rearrangement joins TRBV7-9 to TRBJ2-5; 8 bases are a match to TRBD1. Germline values: CDR1 SEHNR, CDR2 FQNEAQ (reference sequence). The CDR3 is 14 amino acids. Trimming at V came to 5 bases and at J to 1 base, leaving 3 bases not matched to a gene. The CDR3 region has the DNA TGTGCCAGCAGCCCGGACAGGGCCCAAGAGACCCAGTACTTC. As protein: CASSPDRAQETQYF.

V is TRBV5-5 and J is TRBJ2-1, with 7 bases lining up with TRBD1. The J segment lost 5 bases and the V segment lost 1 base, leaving 12 bases of the junction unmatched. In germline, CDR1 is SGHKS, CDR2 YYEKEE (reference sequence). There are 17 residues in the CDR3. The CDR3 nucleotides are TGTGCCAGCAGCTTGAAAATACAGGGGAAGCTACACAATGAGCAGTTCTTC. The encoded protein is CASSLKIQGKLHNEQFF.

The V gene is TRBV7-2, the J gene TRBJ2-2; tentatively, D is TRBD1 or TRBD2 (5 bases each). The CDR3 is 19 residues long. The V end lost 6 bases, the J end lost 3 bases, and 26 bases lay between the germline ends. The germline V gene has CDR1 SGHTA and CDR2 FQGNSA. The CDR3 protein is CASSFIGLIGQGDTGELFF. In DNA form, the CDR3 reads TGTGCCAGCAGTTTTATAGGCCTTATAGGTCAGGGAGACACCGGGGAGCTGTTTTTT.

This chain joins TRBV28 and TRBJ1-2; 7 bases are shared with TRBD1. The length of the CDR3 is 17 residues. CDR1 and CDR2 from the germline V gene are MDHEN and SYDVKM. After removal of 1 base from V and 3 bases from J, the junction contained 11 bases not matched to a gene. This chain's CDR3 is CASSLSRVQGPDYGYTF. The CDR3 DNA reads as TGTGCCAGCAGTTTATCACGGGTACAGGGGCCTGACTATGGCTACACCTTC.

The chain carries TRBV28 and TRBJ2-3; 8 positions agree with TRBD1. The germline CDR1 and CDR2 sequences are MDHEN and SYDVKM. CDR3 length equals 15 residues. J lost 1 base, V lost 5 bases, and 5 bases had no gene match. The CDR3 DNA reads TGTGCCAGCAGTATCGGACAGGGTGGCACAGATACGCAGTATTTT. Amino acid sequence: CASSIGQGGTDTQYF.

J is TRBJ2-7 and V is TRBV12-2; the DNA was not used to check the table's D call, TRBD2. TRBV12-2 has pseudogene status. The CDR3 extends over 16 amino acids. CDR3 in amino acids: CASRLYKRERGSGQYF. Written as DNA, the CDR3 is TGTGCAAGTCGCTTATATAAGCGGGAGAGAGGTTCGGGGCAGTACTTC.

The chain recombines TRBV14 with TRBJ2-7; TRBD1 is a possible D gene (6 bases). The V gene lost 0 bases and the J gene lost 2 bases, with 11 bases spanning the gap. CDR1 is SGHDN, CDR2 FVKESK, per germline. The CDR3 length is 15 residues. This CDR3 reads CASSQDLRQAYEQYF. As DNA, the CDR3 is TGTGCCAGCAGCCAAGATCTAAGACAGGCCTACGAGCAGTACTTC.

The chain uses TRBV7-3 and TRBJ2-1, with D possibly called TRBD1 or TRBD2 (5 bases each). CDR1 is SGHTA, CDR2 FQGTGA, per germline. CDR3 length equals 14 residues. Trimming cost V 3 bases and J 6 bases, with 12 bases left between them. CDR3 DNA: TGTGCCAGCAGCTTCGGGACCCCCATCAATGAGCAGTTCTTC. Translated, it gives CASSFGTPINEQFF.

This rearrangement joins TRBV7-9 to TRBJ1-2, with a tentative D call TRBD1 (5 bases). The CDR3 extends over 15 amino acids. In germline, CDR1 is SEHNR, CDR2 FQNEAQ (reference sequence). Trimming took off 3 bases at V and 4 bases at J, with 15 bases between the two ends. CDR3 loop: CASSFGGFLSYGYTF. The CDR3 bases are TGTGCCAGCAGCTTCGGGGGTTTTCTTAGCTATGGCTACACCTTC.

The J gene is TRBJ2-1, the V gene TRBV9; 13 bases line up with TRBD2. There are 16 residues in the CDR3. Looked up from germline, CDR1 is SGDLS and CDR2 is YYNGEE. V dropped 0 bases and J dropped 8; count of bases not matched to a gene: 5. Here the CDR3 DNA reads TGTGCCAGCAGCGTAGAACTAGCGGGAGGGCGTGATGAGCAGTTCTTC. This codes for CASSVELAGGRDEQFF.

The CDR3 loop reads CASSGGADTLYEQYF. Written as DNA, the CDR3 is TGTGCCAGCAGCGGGGGAGCGGACACCCTCTACGAGCAGTACTTC. The J gene is TRBJ2-7, the V gene TRBV9; D may match TRBD1 or TRBD2 (5 bases each). CDR1 SGDLS and CDR2 YYNGEE come from the germline V gene. The CDR3 totals 15 residues. V lost 3 bases and J 3 bases, leaving 16 bases between the germline ends.

The gene calls are TRBV6-5 and TRBJ1-1; maybe TRBD1 (5 bases). The CDR3 spans 14 residues. Trimming took 4 bases from V and 3 from J, leaving 12 bases between them. Germline-derived CDR1 and CDR2 are MNHEY and SVGAGI. DNA for the CDR3: TGTGCCAGCAGTTTAACAGGAGAGGACACTGAAGCTTTCTTT. Residues: CASSLTGEDTEAFF.

This clone was recorded a few times. The junction departs from germline at one end; a sequencing error may be responsible. The chain links TRBV29-1 to TRBJ1-2; D gene unclear. Germline CDR1 reads SQVTM; CDR2 reads ANQGSEA. The CDR3 covers 9 residues. The CDR3 reads CSVLPTDAF. CDR3 sequence (DNA): TGCAGCGTACTACCGACGGATGCCTTC.

This chain joins TRBV7-6 and TRBJ1-5; tentative D call: TRBD1 (6 bases). With 5 bases removed from V and 0 bases from J, the gap between germline ends came to 17 bases. The CDR3 is made up of 17 amino acids. Germline lookup yields CDR1 SGHVS and CDR2 FNYEAQ. The CDR3 loop reads CASSPYIGTNSNQPQHF. In DNA, the CDR3 is TGTGCCAGCAGCCCCTATATCGGGACAAATAGCAATCAGCCCCAGCATTTT.

V usage is TRBV5-8 and J usage is TRBJ2-7; D gene uncertain. Trimming removed 4 bases from V and 3 bases from J, with 29 bases in between. The CDR3 spans 19 residues. CDR1 is SGHTS and CDR2 is YDEGEE in the germline V gene. The CDR3 coding sequence is TGTGCCAGCAGCCAAGAAAGCCCGGGTGGTGCTGAATTAGACTACGAGCAGTACTTC. This encodes CASSQESPGGAELDYEQYF.

The chain recombines TRBV19 with TRBJ2-1; TRBD2 agrees at 8 bases. This CDR3 is built from 14 residues. Per germline, CDR1 LNHDA and CDR2 SQIVND (reference sequence). V lost 1 base to trimming and J lost 7 bases; unmatched junction nucleotides: 3. The CDR3 reads CASSIAAGGNEQFF. Written as DNA, the CDR3 is TGTGCCAGTAGTATAGCTGCGGGAGGAAATGAGCAGTTCTTC. Drawing the rest from reference TRBV19 and TRBJ2-1, the complete variable domain is DGGITQSPKYLFRKEGQNVTLSCEQNLNHDAMYWYRQDPGQGLRLIYYSQIVNDFQKGDIAEGYSVSREKKESFPLTVTSAQKNPTAFYLCASSIAAGGNEQFFGPGTRLTVL.

The rearrangement links TRBV9 to TRBJ2-1, with 8 nucleotides matching TRBD2. V was clipped by 4 bases and J by 5 bases; unmatched bases: 11. Germline lookup yields CDR1 SGDLS and CDR2 YYNGEE. The length of the CDR3 is 16 residues. The CDR3 reads CASSRLGTSGHNEQFF. CDR3 DNA: TGTGCCAGCAGCCGGTTGGGCACTAGCGGCCACAATGAGCAGTTCTTC.

V usage is TRBV27 and J usage is TRBJ1-1; TRBD1 agrees at 7 bases. Germline lookup yields CDR1 MNHEY and CDR2 SMNVEV (reference sequence). V gave up 5 bases and J gave up 3 bases; unmatched junction bases: 3. CDR3 length: 13 residues. CDR3 nucleotide sequence: TGTGCCAGCAGTAACAGGGGACACACTGAAGCTTTCTTT. Its protein is CASSNRGHTEAFF.

The J gene is TRBJ1-4, the V gene TRBV4-3, with D tentatively TRBD1 (5 bases). With 4 bases removed from V and 8 bases from J, the gap between germline ends came to 17 bases. Per the germline V gene, CDR1 is LGHNA and CDR2 is YSLEER. This CDR3 is built from 15 residues. The CDR3 loop is CASSPPRGEGEKLFF. The CDR3, as DNA: TGCGCCAGCAGCCCCCCTCGGGGGGAGGGCGAAAAACTGTTTTTT.

The chain has TRBV4-1 and TRBJ2-7; D might be TRBD1 (7 bases). The CDR3 is made up of 15 amino acids. Trimming removed 0 bases from V and 6 bases from J, with 15 bases in between. Germline CDR1 MGHRA, CDR2 YSYEKL. CDR3 nucleotides: TGCGCCAGCAGCCAAGAGCGGGACAGACCCTCCGAGCAGTACTTC. Its protein is CASSQERDRPSEQYF.

The chain joins TRBV27 to TRBJ2-3; D ambiguous. Deletions cut 6 bases from V and 0 bases from J, with 7 bases between. The CDR3 totals 13 residues. Germline CDR1 is MNHEY and CDR2 is SMNVEV (reference sequence). CDR3 sequence reads: CASSRGSTDTQYF. The CDR3 nucleotides read TGTGCCAGCAGCCGTGGGAGCACAGATACGCAGTATTTT.

The rearrangement joins TRBV28 to TRBJ2-1; D is perhaps TRBD2 (6 bases). The CDR3 totals 14 residues. V lost 10 bases to trimming and J lost 0 bases, with 13 bases between them. Per the germline V gene, CDR1 is MDHEN and CDR2 is SYDVKM. Here the CDR3 reads CATLREFSYNEQFF. The DNA of the CDR3 is TGTGCCACCCTCCGGGAGTTCTCCTACAATGAGCAGTTCTTC.